The 10 T cell receptor beta chains below all came from one sample that was sequenced in a study of blood T cell repertoires in COVID-19. Only in-frame clones appear in the TCRdb table, and some are missing; sequencing was by immunoSEQ multiplex PCR. The profile covers about 400,000 clones, with approximately 85% appearing a single time and approximately 2.1% taken by the ten largest. Input material: PBMCs or T cells enriched from blood (not recorded which). The receptors were sampled from a woman between 35 and 50 years old with acute COVID-19.

The V and J genes are TRBV5-6 and TRBJ1-2; tentatively, D is TRBD1 (6 bases). The CDR3 spans 14 residues. The germline V gene has CDR1 SGHDT and CDR2 YYEEEE. The V end lost 2 bases, the J end lost 8 bases, and 16 bases lay between the germline ends. CDR3 sequence reads: CASSFGTIRFGYTF. As DNA, the CDR3 is TGTGCCAGCAGCTTCGGGACAATCCGGTTCGGCTACACCTTC.

The chain recombines TRBV13 with TRBJ2-2; the D gene is possibly TRBD1 (5 bases). The CDR3 is 15 amino acids. The germline V and J ends were trimmed by 3 bases and 5 bases, with 13 bases remaining between them. Germline V gene data show CDR1 as PRHDT and CDR2 as FYEKMQ (reference sequence). CDR3 region: CASSLNQGWTGELFF. In DNA, the CDR3 is TGTGCCAGCAGCTTGAACCAGGGCTGGACCGGGGAGCTGTTTTTT.

This sequence joins TRBV30 and TRBJ1-2; D gene uncertain. CDR1 is GTSNPN and CDR2 is SVGIG in the germline V gene (reference sequence). Trimming removed 0 bases from V and 8 bases from J, with 13 bases in between. This CDR3 contains 13 residues. CDR3 loop: CAWSVLGREGYTF. The CDR3, as DNA: TGTGCCTGGAGTGTACTGGGCCGGGAAGGCTACACCTTC.

A few counts support this clone. The chain joins TRBV5-1 to TRBJ1-6; 7 nucleotides agree with TRBD1. The CDR3 consists of 16 residues. The germline CDR1 and CDR2 sequences are SGHRS and YFSETQ. V gave up 4 bases and J gave up 4 bases; unmatched junction bases: 8. CDR3 coding DNA: TGCGCCAGCAGCAATTCAGGGGGTTCTTATAATTCACCCCTCCACTTT. The encoded protein is CASSNSGGSYNSPLHF.

This chain links TRBV11-3 with TRBJ1-1, with D possibly matching TRBD1 (5 bases). Trimming removed 4 bases from V and 1 base from J, with 7 bases in between. The CDR3 is made up of 13 amino acids. The germline CDR1 and CDR2 sequences are SGHNT and YENEEA. CDR3 sequence reads: CASSSQGNTEAFF. The DNA for the CDR3 is TGTGCCAGCAGCTCCCAGGGGAACACTGAAGCTTTCTTT.

The chain is built from TRBV5-1 and TRBJ1-1; 7 bases line up with TRBD1. This CDR3 comprises 15 residues. The germline V gene has CDR1 SGHRS and CDR2 YFSETQ. V shed 4 bases, J shed 1 base, and the junction held 7 bases outside the gene matches. DNA of the CDR3: TGCGCCAGCAGCAGAGGGGGCGCCCGGAACACTGAAGCTTTCTTT. It codes for CASSRGGARNTEAFF. Based on the CDR3 plus reference TRBV5-1 and TRBJ1-1, the full variable domain is KAGVTQTPRYLIKTRGQQVTLSCSPISGHRSVSWYQQTPGQGLQFLFEYFSETQRNKGNFPGRFSGRQFSNSRSEMNVSTLELGDSALYLCASSRGGARNTEAFFGQGTRLTVV.

This chain links TRBV29-1 with TRBJ1-2; D uncertain. Per the germline V gene, CDR1 is SQVTM and CDR2 is ANQGSEA. The CDR3 has 14 amino acids. Trimming removed 1 base from V and 0 bases from J, with 9 bases in between. CDR3 in amino acids: CSVEGFPANYGYTF. DNA of the CDR3: TGCAGCGTTGAAGGTTTCCCCGCTAACTATGGCTACACCTTC. The whole variable domain, remainder taken from reference TRBV29-1 and TRBJ1-2, is SAVISQKPSRDICQRGTSLTIQCQVDSQVTMMFWYRQQPGQSLTLIATANQGSEATYESGFVIDKFPISRPNLTFSTLTVSNMSPEDSSIYLCSVEGFPANYGYTFGSGTRLTVV.

The rearrangement links TRBV27 to TRBJ1-5, with no clear D. The V end lost 6 bases, the J end lost 2 bases, and 11 bases lay between the germline ends. The CDR3 totals 14 residues. Germline V lookup: CDR1 MNHEY, CDR2 SMNVEV (reference sequence). This CDR3 reads CASSPLIGNQPQHF. CDR3 in DNA: TGTGCCAGCAGCCCCCTAATTGGCAATCAGCCCCAGCATTTT.

This clone was detected a few times. This chain joins TRBV29-1 and TRBJ2-2, with a weak D call TRBD1 (5 bases). Trimming shortened V by 4 bases and J by 7 bases, and 13 bases separated the two germline ends. The CDR3 runs to 13 residues. From germline, CDR1 is SQVTM and CDR2 ANQGSEA. CDR3 sequence reads: CSVVTVSGGELFF. CDR3 nucleotide sequence: TGCAGCGTTGTGACAGTTTCCGGCGGGGAGCTGTTTTTT.

V is TRBV5-3 and J is TRBJ1-2; 9 bases line up with TRBD1. TRBV5-3 is flagged as an ORF with uncertain function. The CDR3 totals 15 residues. J was trimmed by 4 bases and V by 9 bases; bases with no gene match: 13. CDR3 sequence (DNA): TGTGCCAACCTCCCCAAGGACAGGGGCTTCTATGGCTACACCTTC. Amino acid sequence: CANLPKDRGFYGYTF.